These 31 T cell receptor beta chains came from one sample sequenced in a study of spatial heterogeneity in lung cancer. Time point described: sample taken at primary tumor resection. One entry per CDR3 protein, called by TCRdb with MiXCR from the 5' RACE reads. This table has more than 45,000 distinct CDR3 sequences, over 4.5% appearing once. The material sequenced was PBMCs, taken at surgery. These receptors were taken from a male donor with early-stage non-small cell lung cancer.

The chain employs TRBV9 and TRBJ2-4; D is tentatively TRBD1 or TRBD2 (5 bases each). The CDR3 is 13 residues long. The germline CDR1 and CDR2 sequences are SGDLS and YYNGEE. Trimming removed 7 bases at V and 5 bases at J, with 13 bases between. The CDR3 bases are TGTGCCAGCCTCCGGGACGGCGAAAACATTCAGTACTTC. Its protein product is CASLRDGENIQYF.

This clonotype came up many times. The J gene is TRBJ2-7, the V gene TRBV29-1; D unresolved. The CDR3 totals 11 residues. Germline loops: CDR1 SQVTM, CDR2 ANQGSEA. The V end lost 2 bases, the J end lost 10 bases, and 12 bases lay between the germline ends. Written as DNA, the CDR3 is TGCAGCGTTGAATCGCCTGGCGGTCAGTACTTC. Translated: CSVESPGGQYF.

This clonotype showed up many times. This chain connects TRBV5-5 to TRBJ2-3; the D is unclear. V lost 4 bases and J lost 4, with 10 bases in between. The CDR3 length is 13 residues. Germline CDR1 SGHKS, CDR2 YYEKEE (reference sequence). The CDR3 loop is CASSRQGADTQYF. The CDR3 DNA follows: TGTGCCAGCAGCCGCCAAGGAGCAGATACGCAGTATTTT.

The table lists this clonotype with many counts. CDR3 region: CAWSGDYYGYTF. The CDR3 nucleotides read TGTGCCTGGAGTGGGGACTACTATGGCTACACCTTC. The rearrangement links TRBV30 to TRBJ1-2; D perhaps matches TRBD1 (5 bases). This CDR3 region has 12 residues. Trimming cost V 1 base and J 3 bases, with 6 bases left between them. Germline values: CDR1 GTSNPN, CDR2 SVGIG (reference sequence).

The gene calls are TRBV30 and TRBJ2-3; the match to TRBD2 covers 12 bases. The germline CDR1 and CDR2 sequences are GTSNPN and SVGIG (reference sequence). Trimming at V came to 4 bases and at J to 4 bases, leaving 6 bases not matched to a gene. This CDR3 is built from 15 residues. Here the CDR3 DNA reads TGTGCCTGGACTAGCGGGAGGGCCGGCCCAGATACGCAGTATTTT. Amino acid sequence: CAWTSGRAGPDTQYF.

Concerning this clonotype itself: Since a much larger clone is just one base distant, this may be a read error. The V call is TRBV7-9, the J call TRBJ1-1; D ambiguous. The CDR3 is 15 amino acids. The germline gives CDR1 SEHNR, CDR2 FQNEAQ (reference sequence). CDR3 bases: TGTGTCAGCAGCGGGGTACGATGGATGAACACTGAAGCTTTCTTT. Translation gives CVSSGVRWMNTEAFF.

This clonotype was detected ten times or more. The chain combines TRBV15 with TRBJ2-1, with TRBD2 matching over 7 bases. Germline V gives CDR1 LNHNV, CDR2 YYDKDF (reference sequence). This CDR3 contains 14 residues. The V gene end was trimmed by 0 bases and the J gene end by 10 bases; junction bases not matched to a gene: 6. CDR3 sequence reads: CATSRDYGAGEQFF. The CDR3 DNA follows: TGTGCCACCAGCAGAGATTACGGAGCGGGAGAGCAGTTCTTC.

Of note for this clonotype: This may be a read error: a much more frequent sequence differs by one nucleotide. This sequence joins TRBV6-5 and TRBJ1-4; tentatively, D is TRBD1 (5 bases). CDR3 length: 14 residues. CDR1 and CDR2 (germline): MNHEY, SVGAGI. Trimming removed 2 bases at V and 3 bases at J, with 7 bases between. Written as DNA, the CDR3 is TGTGCCAGCAGTTACACGGGACCTAATGAAAAACTGTTTTTT. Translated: CASSYTGPNEKLFF.

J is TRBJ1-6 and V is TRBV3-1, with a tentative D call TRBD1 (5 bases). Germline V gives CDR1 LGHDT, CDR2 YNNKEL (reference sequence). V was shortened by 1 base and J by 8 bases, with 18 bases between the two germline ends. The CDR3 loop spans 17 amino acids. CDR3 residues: CASSQGGRGSLYSPLHF. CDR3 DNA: TGTGCCAGCAGCCAAGGAGGACGGGGCAGCCTCTATTCACCCCTCCACTTT.

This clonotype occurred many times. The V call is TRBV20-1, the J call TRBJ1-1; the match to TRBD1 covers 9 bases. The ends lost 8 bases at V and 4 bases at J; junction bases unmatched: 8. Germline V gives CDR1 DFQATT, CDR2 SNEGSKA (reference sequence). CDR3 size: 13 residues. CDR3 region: CSPAQGAITEAFF. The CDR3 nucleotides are TGCAGTCCCGCACAGGGGGCGATCACTGAAGCTTTCTTT.

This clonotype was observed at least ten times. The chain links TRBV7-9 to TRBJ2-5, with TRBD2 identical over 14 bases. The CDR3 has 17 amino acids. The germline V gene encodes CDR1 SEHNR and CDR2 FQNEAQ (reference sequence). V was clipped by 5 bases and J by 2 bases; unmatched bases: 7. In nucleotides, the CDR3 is TGTGCCAGCAGCCTGGGGACTAGCGGGAGACCTCAAGAGACCCAGTACTTC. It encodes CASSLGTSGRPQETQYF.

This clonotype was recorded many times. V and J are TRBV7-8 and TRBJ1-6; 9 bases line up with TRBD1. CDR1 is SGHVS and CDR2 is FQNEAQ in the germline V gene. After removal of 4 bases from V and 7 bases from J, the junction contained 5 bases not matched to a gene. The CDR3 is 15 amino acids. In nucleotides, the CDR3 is TGTGCCAGCAGCTCACAGGGGGCAGTAAATTCACCCCTCCACTTT. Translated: CASSSQGAVNSPLHF.

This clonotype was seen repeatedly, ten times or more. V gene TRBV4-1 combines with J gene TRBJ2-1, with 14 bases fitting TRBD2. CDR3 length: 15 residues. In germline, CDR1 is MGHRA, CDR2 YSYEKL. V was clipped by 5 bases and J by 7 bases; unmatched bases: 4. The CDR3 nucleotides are TGCGCCAGCAGCAAGGGACTAGCGGGAGCGAATGAGCAGTTCTTC. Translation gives CASSKGLAGANEQFF.

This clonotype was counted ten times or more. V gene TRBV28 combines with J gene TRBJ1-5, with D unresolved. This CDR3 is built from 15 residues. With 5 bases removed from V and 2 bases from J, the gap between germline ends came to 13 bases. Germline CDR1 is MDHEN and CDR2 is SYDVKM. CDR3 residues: CASSPPQAGNQPQHF. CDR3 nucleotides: TGTGCCAGCAGTCCCCCGCAGGCGGGCAATCAGCCCCAGCATTTT.

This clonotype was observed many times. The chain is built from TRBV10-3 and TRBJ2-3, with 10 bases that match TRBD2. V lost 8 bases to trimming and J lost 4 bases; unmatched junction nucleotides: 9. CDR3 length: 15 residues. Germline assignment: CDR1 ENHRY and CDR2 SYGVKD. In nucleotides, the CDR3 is TGTGCCATCGCTTCCCTAGCGGGGGCCCCAGATACGCAGTATTTT. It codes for CAIASLAGAPDTQYF.

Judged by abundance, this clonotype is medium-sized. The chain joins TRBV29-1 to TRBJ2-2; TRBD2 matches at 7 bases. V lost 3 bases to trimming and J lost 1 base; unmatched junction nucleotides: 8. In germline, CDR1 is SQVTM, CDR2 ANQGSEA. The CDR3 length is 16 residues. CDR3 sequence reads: CSVEETQRGNTGELFF. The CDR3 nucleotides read TGCAGCGTTGAGGAAACCCAGCGGGGGAACACCGGGGAGCTGTTTTTT.

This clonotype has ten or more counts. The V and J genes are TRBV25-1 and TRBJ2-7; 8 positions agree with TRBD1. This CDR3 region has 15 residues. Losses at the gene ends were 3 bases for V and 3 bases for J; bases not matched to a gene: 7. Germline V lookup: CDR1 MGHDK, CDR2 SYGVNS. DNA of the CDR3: TGTGCCAGCAGTGAGTCAAGACAGGGGAACTACGAGCAGTACTTC. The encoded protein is CASSESRQGNYEQYF.

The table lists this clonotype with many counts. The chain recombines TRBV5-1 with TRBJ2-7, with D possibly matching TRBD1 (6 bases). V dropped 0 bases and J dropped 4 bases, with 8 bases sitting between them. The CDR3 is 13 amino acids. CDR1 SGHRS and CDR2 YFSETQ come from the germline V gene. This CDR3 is CASSLEQGYEQYF. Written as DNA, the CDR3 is TGCGCCAGCAGCTTGGAACAGGGATACGAGCAGTACTTC.

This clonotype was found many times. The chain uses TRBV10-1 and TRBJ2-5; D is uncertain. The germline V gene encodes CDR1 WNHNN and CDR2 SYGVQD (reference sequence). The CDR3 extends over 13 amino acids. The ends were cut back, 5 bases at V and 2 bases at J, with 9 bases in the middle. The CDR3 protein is CASSSEPQETQYF. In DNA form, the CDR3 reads TGCGCCAGCAGTTCGGAACCACAAGAGACCCAGTACTTC.

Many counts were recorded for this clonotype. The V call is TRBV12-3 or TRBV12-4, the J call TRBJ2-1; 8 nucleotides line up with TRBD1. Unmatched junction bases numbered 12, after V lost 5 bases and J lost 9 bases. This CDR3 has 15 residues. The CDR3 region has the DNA TGTGCCAGCAGTCCCACCGGACAGGGCTTGGGTGAGCAGTTCTTC. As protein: CASSPTGQGLGEQFF.

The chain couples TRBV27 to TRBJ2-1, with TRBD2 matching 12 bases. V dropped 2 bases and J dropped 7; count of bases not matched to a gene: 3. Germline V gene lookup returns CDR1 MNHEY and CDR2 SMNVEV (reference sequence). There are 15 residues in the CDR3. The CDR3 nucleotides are TGTGCCAGCAGTTTACCGACTAGCGGGAGAAATGAGCAGTTCTTC. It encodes CASSLPTSGRNEQFF.

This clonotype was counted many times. As DNA, the CDR3 is TGTGCCAGCAGTAAGACGGGACTTTCCACCGGGGAGCTGTTTTTT. Translating gives CASSKTGLSTGELFF. This chain connects TRBV7-2 to TRBJ2-2; a weak D match, TRBD2 (6 bases). Looked up from germline, CDR1 is SGHTA and CDR2 is FQGNSA. The CDR3 has 15 amino acids. V was clipped by 6 bases and J by 4 bases, with 15 bases between them. Based on the CDR3 plus reference TRBV7-2 and TRBJ2-2, the full variable domain is GAGVSQSPSNKVTEKGKDVELRCDPISGHTALYWYRQSLGQGLEFLIYFQGNSAPDKSGLPSDRFSAERTGGSVSTLTIQRTQQEDSAVYLCASSKTGLSTGELFFGEGSRLTVL.

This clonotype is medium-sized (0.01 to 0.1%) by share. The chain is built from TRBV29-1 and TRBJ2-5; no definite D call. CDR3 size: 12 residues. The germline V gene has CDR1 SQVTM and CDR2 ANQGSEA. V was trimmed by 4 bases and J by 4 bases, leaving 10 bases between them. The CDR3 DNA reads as TGCAGCGTTGGCAATAGTGGAGAGACCCAGTACTTC. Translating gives CSVGNSGETQYF.

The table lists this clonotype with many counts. CDR3 protein: CSARRPRNYGYTF. CDR3 coding DNA: TGCAGTGCTAGGAGACCGAGAAACTATGGCTACACCTTC. The rearrangement uses TRBV20-1 and TRBJ1-2; no definite D call. Germline V gene sequence: CDR1 DFQATT, CDR2 SNEGSKA (reference sequence). The CDR3 runs to 13 residues. V gave up 3 bases and J gave up 2 bases, with 10 bases separating them.

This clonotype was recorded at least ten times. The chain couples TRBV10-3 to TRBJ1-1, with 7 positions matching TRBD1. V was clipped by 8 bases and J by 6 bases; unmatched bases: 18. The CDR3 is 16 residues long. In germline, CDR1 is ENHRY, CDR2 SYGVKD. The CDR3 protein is CAIDGKGGSLVSEAFF. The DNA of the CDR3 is TGTGCCATCGATGGGAAAGGGGGCAGCCTAGTTTCTGAAGCTTTCTTT.

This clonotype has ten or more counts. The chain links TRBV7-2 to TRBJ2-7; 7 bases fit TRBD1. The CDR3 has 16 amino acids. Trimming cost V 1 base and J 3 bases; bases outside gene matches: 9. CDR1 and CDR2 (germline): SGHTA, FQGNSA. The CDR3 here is CASSLVSDRVYYEQYF. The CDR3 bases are TGTGCCAGCAGCTTAGTTTCCGACAGGGTATACTACGAGCAGTACTTC.

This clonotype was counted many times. The CDR3 spells CASRGAAETYEQYF. CDR3 sequence (DNA): TGTGCCAGCAGAGGGGCAGCGGAGACCTACGAGCAGTACTTC. The J gene is TRBJ2-7, the V gene TRBV19; D is perhaps TRBD1 or TRBD2 (5 bases each). Germline CDR1 LNHDA, CDR2 SQIVND (reference sequence). The V end was cut by 9 bases, the J end by 2 bases, with 17 bases between. The CDR3 totals 14 residues.

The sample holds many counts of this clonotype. In DNA, the CDR3 is TGCAGTGCTCAGCGGGAGGGGGGTCGGTATTTT. This gives the protein CSAQREGGRYF. The genes are TRBV20-1 and TRBJ2-3; 10 nucleotides align to TRBD2. V was clipped by 5 bases and J by 14 bases; unmatched bases: 7. Per the germline V gene, CDR1 is DFQATT and CDR2 is SNEGSKA (reference sequence). This CDR3 is built from 11 residues.

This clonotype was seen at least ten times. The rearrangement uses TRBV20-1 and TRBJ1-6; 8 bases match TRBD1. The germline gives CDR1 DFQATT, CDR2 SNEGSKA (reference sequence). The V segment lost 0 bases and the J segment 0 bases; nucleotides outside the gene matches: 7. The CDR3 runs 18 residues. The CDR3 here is CSARDIGQGTSYNSPLHF. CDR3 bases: TGCAGTGCTAGAGATATCGGACAGGGAACCTCCTATAATTCACCCCTCCACTTT.

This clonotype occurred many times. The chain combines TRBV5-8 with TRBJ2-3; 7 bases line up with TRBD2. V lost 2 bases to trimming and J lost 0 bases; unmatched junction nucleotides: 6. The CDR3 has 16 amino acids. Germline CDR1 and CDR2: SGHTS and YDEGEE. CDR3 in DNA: TGTGCCAGCAGCTTCGGGGGGACCCGGAGCACAGATACGCAGTATTTT. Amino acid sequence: CASSFGGTRSTDTQYF.

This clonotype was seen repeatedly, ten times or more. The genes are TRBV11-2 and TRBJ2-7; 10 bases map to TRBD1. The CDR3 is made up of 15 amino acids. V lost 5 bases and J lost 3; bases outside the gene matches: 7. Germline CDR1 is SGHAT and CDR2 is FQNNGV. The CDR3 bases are TGTGCCAGCAGCCAACCGGGACAGGGGAACTACGAGCAGTACTTC. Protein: CASSQPGQGNYEQYF.